Shown below are 20 T cell receptor beta chains from a single sample sequenced in a study of read filtering for tumor transcriptome and immune sequencing. From roughly 390 ng of RNA, a library with molecular barcoded alpha/delta and beta/gamma adaptors was made. TCRdb independently ran MiXCR on the reads; one entry per CDR3 protein. The repertoire holds nearly 60,000 distinct CDR3 sequences, with about 12% as singletons. The source material was a population of CD138-negative cells sorted from bone marrow. The origin of the receptors is a donor aged 40 or over with multiple myeloma.

Concerning this clonotype: Without the conserved terminal phenylalanine or tryptophan, this CDR3 likely stems from a read error. The chain couples TRBV4-1 to TRBJ2-5; D possibly matches TRBD1 or TRBD2 (5 bases each). V dropped 5 bases and J dropped 2 bases, with 15 bases sitting between them. CDR1 MGHRA and CDR2 YSYEKL come from the germline V gene. The CDR3 extends over 15 amino acids. As DNA, the CDR3 is TGCGCCAGCAGCTACGGGACGGCAACTCAAGAGACCCAGTACCTC. It translates to CASSYGTATQETQYL.

This clonotype was observed many times. This rearrangement joins TRBV7-9 to TRBJ2-1; tentatively, D is TRBD2 (7 bases). The CDR3 runs 11 residues. The germline V and J ends were trimmed by 8 bases and 6 bases, with 8 bases remaining between them. Germline loops: CDR1 SEHNR, CDR2 FQNEAQ (reference sequence). CDR3 bases: TGTGCCAGCCGGGGGGCCAATGAGCAGTTCTTC. Amino acids: CASRGANEQFF.

This clonotype was found many times. V gene TRBV6-1 combines with J gene TRBJ2-3; the D gene is possibly TRBD2 (6 bases). The CDR3 has 16 amino acids. The germline CDR1 and CDR2 sequences are MNHNS and SASEGT. Deletions cut 8 bases from V and 0 bases from J, with 18 bases between. The CDR3 here is CASSSGLTSSTDTQYF. The CDR3 coding sequence is TGTGCCAGCTCCTCCGGACTAACTTCTAGCACAGATACGCAGTATTTT.

This clonotype was seen many times. V gene TRBV6-6 combines with J gene TRBJ2-5, with 15 bases lining up with TRBD2. J lost 5 bases, V lost 6 bases, and 7 bases had no gene match. The germline gives CDR1 MNHNY, CDR2 SVGAGI (reference sequence). The CDR3 consists of 16 residues. CDR3 loop: CASRRGTSGGLETQYF. In nucleotides, the CDR3 is TGTGCCAGCAGACGAGGGACTAGCGGGGGGTTGGAGACCCAGTACTTC.

This clonotype was seen ten or more times. The rearrangement joins TRBV20-1 to TRBJ2-2, with 8 bases identical to TRBD2. V trimming: 5 bases; J trimming: 4 bases; junction bases outside the gene matches: 9. CDR3 length equals 15 residues. Germline CDR1 is DFQATT and CDR2 is SNEGSKA (reference sequence). The CDR3 DNA sequence: TGCAGTGCTCTCATCGGGGGGGCGGGCACCGGGGAGCTGTTTTTT. Residues: CSALIGGAGTGELFF.

This clonotype showed up many times. The CDR3 reads CASSSENILASDTGELFF. The CDR3 DNA is TGTGCCAGCAGCTCCGAGAACATACTAGCTTCCGACACCGGGGAGCTGTTTTTT. This rearrangement joins TRBV7-3 to TRBJ2-2; D may be TRBD2 (6 bases). Germline V gives CDR1 SGHTA, CDR2 FQGTGA. The CDR3 covers 18 residues. Trimming left V 4 bases short and J 3 bases short, with 21 bases between.

This chain joins TRBV5-1 and TRBJ1-4, with D possibly TRBD1 on 6 matching bases. This CDR3 is built from 13 residues. Germline lookup yields CDR1 SGHRS and CDR2 YFSETQ. Trimming took off 4 bases at V and 8 bases at J, with 12 bases between the two ends. The CDR3 bases are TGCGCCAGCAGCCTCGACAGGAAAGAAAAACTGTTTTTT. This encodes CASSLDRKEKLFF.

This clonotype was counted many times. CDR3 coding DNA: TGCAGTGCTTTAAAGACGGATTATAGCAATCAGCCCCAGCATTTT. Its translation: CSALKTDYSNQPQHF. The chain combines TRBV20-1 with TRBJ1-5; unclear D gene. V lost 5 bases and J 0 bases, leaving 14 bases between the germline ends. Germline loops: CDR1 DFQATT, CDR2 SNEGSKA (reference sequence). The CDR3 totals 15 residues.

This clonotype was observed many times. The chain carries TRBV5-6 and TRBJ2-1, with D uncertain. Trimming took 1 base from V and 0 from J, leaving 11 bases between them. Germline assignment: CDR1 SGHDT and CDR2 YYEEEE. The CDR3 covers 16 residues. The CDR3 DNA reads as TGTGCCAGCAGCTTGTTGGGCCGGAGCTCCTACAATGAGCAGTTCTTC. As protein: CASSLLGRSSYNEQFF.

The table lists this clonotype with many counts. J is TRBJ2-5 and V is TRBV2, with 7 bases aligning to TRBD2. J lost 6 bases, V lost 5 bases, and 6 bases had no gene match. Germline V lookup: CDR1 SNHLY, CDR2 FYNNEI. The CDR3 runs to 13 residues. As DNA, the CDR3 is TGTGCCAGCAGTCGGGAGGACATAAAGACCCAGTACTTC. Its translation: CASSREDIKTQYF.

This clonotype was seen ten or more times. V is TRBV20-1 and J is TRBJ1-5; D unresolved. Germline CDR1 and CDR2: DFQATT and SNEGSKA (reference sequence). The CDR3 covers 13 residues. V gave up 3 bases and J gave up 0 bases, with 6 bases separating them. The CDR3 region is CSASGVSNQPQHF. The DNA of the CDR3 is TGCAGTGCTAGCGGGGTTAGCAATCAGCCCCAGCATTTT.

This clonotype was seen ten or more times. The chain joins TRBV1 to TRBJ1-5. TRBV1 is marked as a pseudogene. The CDR3 covers 18 residues. CDR3 sequence: CTSSQDRRLIGINQPQHF. The CDR3 region has the DNA TGCACCAGCAGCCAAGATAGACGGCTAATAGGAATCAATCAGCCCCAGCATTTT.

This clonotype was observed many times. V is TRBV7-9 and J is TRBJ2-7; 10 bases align to TRBD1. The trim removed 0 bases at V and 2 bases at J, leaving 4 bases unmatched. The CDR3 has 16 residues. Germline values: CDR1 SEHNR, CDR2 FQNEAQ (reference sequence). In DNA form, the CDR3 reads TGTGCCAGCAGCTTAGCCCGGGACAGGGGTACCTACGAGCAGTACTTC. Encoded protein: CASSLARDRGTYEQYF. Full variable domain (remainder filled in from reference TRBV7-9 and TRBJ2-7): DTGVSQNPRHKITKRGQNVTFRCDPISEHNRLYWYRQTLGQGPEFLTYFQNEAQLEKSRLLSDRFSAERPKGSFSTLEIQRTEQGDSAMYLCASSLARDRGTYEQYFGPGTRLTVT.

This rearrangement joins TRBV11-2 to TRBJ1-2; the D is unclear. The CDR3 loop spans 14 amino acids. The V end lost 4 bases, the J end lost 2 bases, and 11 bases lay between the germline ends. CDR1 is SGHAT, CDR2 FQNNGV, per germline. This chain's CDR3 is CASSSKGNNYGYTF. For the CDR3, the DNA is TGTGCCAGCAGCTCGAAGGGTAACAACTATGGCTACACCTTC.

Many counts were recorded for this clonotype. The V call is TRBV18, the J call TRBJ2-5, with a weak D call TRBD1 (5 bases). The V gene's germline CDR1 is KGHSH and CDR2 LQKENI. The V end lost 3 bases, the J end lost 5 bases, and 10 bases lay between the germline ends. The CDR3 runs to 13 residues. CDR3 residues: CASSPTVSETQYF. CDR3 coding DNA: TGTGCCAGCTCACCGACAGTTAGCGAGACCCAGTACTTC.

This clonotype was seen a few times. This may be a read error, as it is one base from a much larger clone. The rearrangement links TRBV10-3 to TRBJ2-1, with D perhaps matching TRBD2 (6 bases). Trimming took 7 bases from V and 8 from J, leaving 18 bases between them. Germline V lookup: CDR1 ENHRY, CDR2 SYGVKD. The CDR3 consists of 14 residues. CDR3 loop: CAITTPGEVDEQFF. For the CDR3, the DNA is TGTGCCATCACCACTCCGGGGGAGGTGGATGAGCAGTTCTTC.

This clonotype has ten or more counts. This rearrangement joins TRBV2 to TRBJ1-5; perhaps TRBD1 as D (6 bases). The germline V gene has CDR1 SNHLY and CDR2 FYNNEI. There are 16 residues in the CDR3. V gave up 1 base and J gave up 1 base, with 11 bases separating them. CDR3 bases: TGTGCCAGCAGTGAAGGCAGGGGCGGCAGCAATCAGCCCCAGCATTTT. It translates to CASSEGRGGSNQPQHF.

This clonotype has at least ten counts. V gene TRBV6-1 combines with J gene TRBJ2-6; 7 nucleotides match TRBD1. With 6 bases clipped from V and 1 base from J, the junction kept 3 bases outside the gene matches. There are 15 residues in the CDR3. Looked up from germline, CDR1 is MNHNS and CDR2 is SASEGT. CDR3 region: CASRQQGSGANVLTF. The DNA for the CDR3 is TGTGCCAGCAGGCAACAGGGGTCTGGGGCCAACGTCCTGACTTTC.

This sequence joins TRBV15 and TRBJ1-1; no clear D gene. The length of the CDR3 is 13 residues. V dropped 6 bases and J dropped 6 bases, with 14 bases sitting between them. Germline V lookup: CDR1 LNHNV, CDR2 YYDKDF (reference sequence). The DNA for the CDR3 is TGTGCCACCAGTTACGGAGTGGTGGCTGAAGCTTTCTTT. It encodes CATSYGVVAEAFF.

V and J are TRBV7-3 and TRBJ2-5; D ambiguous. In germline, CDR1 is SGHTA, CDR2 FQGTGA. Trimming pared 5 bases from V and 0 bases from J, leaving 7 bases between. The CDR3 sequence is 13 residues long. CDR3 sequence reads: CASSTTHQETQYF. CDR3 bases: TGTGCCAGCAGCACGACACACCAAGAGACCCAGTACTTC. The whole variable domain, remainder taken from reference TRBV7-3 and TRBJ2-5, is GAGVSQTPSNKVTEKGKYVELRCDPISGHTALYWYRQSLGQGPEFLIYFQGTGAADDSGLPNDRFFAVRPEGSVSTLKIQRTERGDSAVYLCASSTTHQETQYFGPGTRLLVL.